This T cell receptor beta chain was sequenced in a study of regulatory T cells in long-lasting Graves disease. The authors built TCR beta libraries using iRepertoire HTBI primers and Arm-PCR of CDR3 regions. Using its own MiXCR run on the multiplex PCR reads, TCRdb lists one record per CDR3 protein. In the table there are almost 350,000 distinct CDR3 sequences, around 20% of which are singletons. The time point: persistent/refractory GD, antithyroid drugs over 5 years with positive TRAb. Researchers made the TCR library from RNA that was extracted from PBMCs. Patients of an endocrinology department in Xi'an, China, were included. EDTA tubes collected approximately 10 milliliters of peripheral blood. Here the sequenced sample was peripheral blood mononuclear cells (PBMCs), taken when the disease was refractory, from a patient treated with antithyroid drugs. This receptor was identified in a female donor with Graves disease.

DNA of the CDR3: TGTGCCAGCAGCTTTGGGACAGGGCCAGTCGAGCAGTACTTC. It codes for CASSFGTGPVEQYF. J is TRBJ2-7 and V is TRBV5-4; 9 bases are a match to TRBD1. V lost 2 bases to trimming and J lost 6 bases; unmatched junction nucleotides: 6. Germline CDR1 SGHNT, CDR2 YYREEE (reference sequence). The CDR3 consists of 14 residues.